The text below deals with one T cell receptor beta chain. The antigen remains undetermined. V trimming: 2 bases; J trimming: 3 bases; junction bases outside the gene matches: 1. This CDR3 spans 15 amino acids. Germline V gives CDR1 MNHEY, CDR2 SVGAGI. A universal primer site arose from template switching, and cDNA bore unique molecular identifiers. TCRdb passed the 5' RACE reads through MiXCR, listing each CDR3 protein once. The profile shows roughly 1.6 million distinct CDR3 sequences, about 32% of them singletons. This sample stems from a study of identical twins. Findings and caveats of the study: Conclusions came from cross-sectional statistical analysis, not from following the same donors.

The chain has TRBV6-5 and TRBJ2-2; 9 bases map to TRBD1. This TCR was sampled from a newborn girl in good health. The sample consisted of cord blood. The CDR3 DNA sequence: TGTGCCAGCAGTTACGGGGACAGGGACACCGGGGAGCTGTTTTTT. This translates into CASSYGDRDTGELFF.